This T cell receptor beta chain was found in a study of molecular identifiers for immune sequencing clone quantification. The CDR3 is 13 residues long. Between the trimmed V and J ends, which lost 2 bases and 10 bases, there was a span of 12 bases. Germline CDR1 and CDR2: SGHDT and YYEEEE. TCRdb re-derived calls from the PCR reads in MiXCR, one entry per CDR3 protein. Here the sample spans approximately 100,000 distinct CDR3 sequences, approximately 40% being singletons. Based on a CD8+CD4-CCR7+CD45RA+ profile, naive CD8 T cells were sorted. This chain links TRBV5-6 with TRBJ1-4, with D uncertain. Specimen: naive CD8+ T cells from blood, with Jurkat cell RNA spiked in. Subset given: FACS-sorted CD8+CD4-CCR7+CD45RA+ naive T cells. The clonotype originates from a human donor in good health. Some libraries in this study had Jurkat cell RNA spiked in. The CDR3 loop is CASSFGPEGKLFF. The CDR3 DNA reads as TGTGCCAGCAGCTTCGGGCCCGAGGGAAAACTGTTTTTT.